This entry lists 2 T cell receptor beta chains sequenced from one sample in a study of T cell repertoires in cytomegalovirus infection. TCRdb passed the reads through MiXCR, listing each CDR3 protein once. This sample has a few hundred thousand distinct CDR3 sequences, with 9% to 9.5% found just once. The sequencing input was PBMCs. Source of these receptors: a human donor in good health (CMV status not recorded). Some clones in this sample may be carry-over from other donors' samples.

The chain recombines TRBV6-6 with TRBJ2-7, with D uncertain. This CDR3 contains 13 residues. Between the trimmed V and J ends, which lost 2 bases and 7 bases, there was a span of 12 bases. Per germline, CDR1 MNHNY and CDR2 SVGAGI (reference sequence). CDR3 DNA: TGTGCCAGCAGTTACACGGGCACGGTAGAGCAGTACTTC. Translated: CASSYTGTVEQYF.

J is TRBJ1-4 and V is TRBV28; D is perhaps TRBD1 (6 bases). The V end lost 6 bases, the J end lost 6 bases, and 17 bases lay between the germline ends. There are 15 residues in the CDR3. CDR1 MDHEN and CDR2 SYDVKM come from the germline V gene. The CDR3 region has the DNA TGTGCCAGCAGAGGGGGAGGGGGTACTTATGAAAAACTGTTTTTT. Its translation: CASRGGGGTYEKLFF.